These 25 T cell receptor beta chains were all obtained from the same sample, sequenced in a study of OX40 agonist ivuxolimab in advanced cancers. The protocol was immunoSEQ multiplex PCR, while the TCRdb copy is restricted to in-frame clones and leaves out a portion. The table lists 52,000 or so clones, roughly 82% of them singletons. Specimen: CD4+ or CD8+ T cells sorted from blood, collected in a trial of the OX40 agonist ivuxolimab. All receptors come from an adult with an advanced solid tumor such as melanoma, head and neck, liver or kidney cancer.

This chain uses TRBV7-2 with TRBJ1-4, with D maybe TRBD1 (6 bases). V lost 5 bases and J 1 base, leaving 11 bases between the germline ends. The CDR3 is made up of 15 amino acids. Germline-derived CDR1 and CDR2 are SGHTA and FQGNSA. The CDR3 here is CASSATGRTNEKLFF. The CDR3 nucleotides are TGTGCCAGCAGCGCTACAGGGAGAACTAATGAAAAACTGTTTTTT.

This chain links TRBV28 with TRBJ1-1; no clear D gene. Trimming left V 5 bases short and J 5 bases short, with 15 bases between. CDR1 is MDHEN and CDR2 is SYDVKM in the germline V gene. The length of the CDR3 is 14 residues. The CDR3: CASSPVSSYTEAFF. CDR3 sequence (DNA): TGTGCCAGCAGTCCCGTAAGCTCGTATACTGAAGCTTTCTTT.

This clone was counted a single time. The rearrangement uses TRBV7-3 and TRBJ2-1; D is uncertain. CDR3 length: 13 amino acids. Trimming took off 1 base at V and 7 bases at J, with 8 bases between the two ends. Looked up from germline, CDR1 is SGHTA and CDR2 is FQGTGA. For the CDR3, the DNA is TGTGCCAGCAGCTTAAACAGTCAGAATGAGCAGTTCTTC. This codes for CASSLNSQNEQFF.

The genes are TRBV18 and TRBJ1-4; 10 bases map to TRBD1. The CDR3 extends over 15 amino acids. CDR1 is KGHSH, CDR2 LQKENI, per germline. V was pared by 3 bases and J by 8 bases, with 6 bases of the junction left unmatched. This CDR3 is CASSPRTGGREKLFF. In nucleotides, the CDR3 is TGTGCCAGCTCACCCCGGACAGGGGGAAGGGAAAAACTGTTTTTT. Full variable domain (rest looked up from reference TRBV18 and TRBJ1-4): NAGVMQNPRHLVRRRGQEARLRCSPMKGHSHVYWYRQLPEEGLKFMVYLQKENIIDESGMPKERFSAEFPKEGPSILRIQQVVRGDSAAYFCASSPRTGGREKLFFGSGTQLSVL.

V is TRBV6-5 and J is TRBJ2-2; 11 bases are a match to TRBD2. CDR3 length: 15 amino acids. Germline assignment: CDR1 MNHEY and CDR2 SVGAGI. Trimming at V came to 10 bases and at J to 4 bases, leaving 8 bases not matched to a gene. The CDR3 nucleotides are TGTGCCACGACCCCCCTAGCGGGAGGCACCGGGGAGCTGTTTTTT. Translated, it gives CATTPLAGGTGELFF.

This clone is medium-sized (0.01 to 0.1%) in the sample. The chain carries TRBV12-5 and TRBJ2-7, with D unclear. Germline V gene data show CDR1 as LGHNT and CDR2 as FRNRAP. This CDR3 has 16 residues. Trimming took off 4 bases at V and 0 bases at J, with 16 bases between the two ends. The DNA of the CDR3 is TGTGCTAGTGGTTCACCTAGGGTGGCCCTCTCCTACGAGCAGTACTTC. Protein: CASGSPRVALSYEQYF.

This clone occurred once. The rearrangement links TRBV7-2 to TRBJ1-6, with D possibly matching TRBD1 (5 bases). The CDR3 has 15 residues. Looked up from germline, CDR1 is SGHTA and CDR2 is FQGNSA. V was shortened by 7 bases and J by 0 bases, with 10 bases between the two germline ends. DNA of the CDR3: TGTGCCAGCACCCAGGACATCTCCTATAATTCACCCCTCCACTTT. This gives the protein CASTQDISYNSPLHF. Using reference TRBV7-2 and TRBJ1-6 for the parts outside the CDR3, the full variable domain is GAGVSQSPSNKVTEKGKDVELRCDPISGHTALYWYRQSLGQGLEFLIYFQGNSAPDKSGLPSDRFSAERTGGSVSTLTIQRTQQEDSAVYLCASTQDISYNSPLHFGNGTRLTVT.

The chain links TRBV6-5 to TRBJ1-5; 8 bases align to TRBD1. This CDR3 is 14 amino acids long. V lost 5 bases, J lost 7 bases, and 7 bases stayed unmatched. Germline-derived CDR1 and CDR2 are MNHEY and SVGAGI. CDR3 coding DNA: TGTGCCAGCAGTAGTACAGGGGGTTGGCAGCCCCAGCATTTT. It encodes CASSSTGGWQPQHF.

The chain links TRBV9 to TRBJ2-5, with D possibly being TRBD1 (6 bases). CDR1 and CDR2 from the germline V gene are SGDLS and YYNGEE. V lost 0 bases, J lost 5 bases, and 8 bases lay in between. This CDR3 spans 13 amino acids. The CDR3: CASSVGQGETQYF. The CDR3 bases are TGTGCCAGCAGCGTAGGGCAGGGGGAGACCCAGTACTTC.

The genes are TRBV5-4 and TRBJ2-2; 10 positions agree with TRBD2. The ends lost 4 bases at V and 8 bases at J; junction bases unmatched: 5. There are 14 residues in the CDR3. The germline CDR1 and CDR2 sequences are SGHNT and YYREEE (reference sequence). The CDR3 DNA reads as TGTGCCAGCAGCGCAGAACTAGCGGGAGGGGAGCTGTTTTTT. It specifies CASSAELAGGELFF. Based on the CDR3 plus reference TRBV5-4 and TRBJ2-2, the full variable domain is ETGVTQSPTHLIKTRGQQVTLRCSSQSGHNTVSWYQQALGQGPQFIFQYYREEENGRGNFPPRFSGLQFPNYSSELNVNALELDDSALYLCASSAELAGGELFFGEGSRLTVL.

This chain uses TRBV7-6 with TRBJ2-1, with 8 bases aligning to TRBD2. With V trimmed by 5 bases and J by 2 bases, 2 bases remained unmatched. The CDR3 is 14 amino acids. Per germline, CDR1 SGHVS and CDR2 FNYEAQ. DNA for the CDR3: TGTGCCAGCAGCGTTAGCGGGACCTACAATGAGCAGTTCTTC. Translation: CASSVSGTYNEQFF.

The CDR3 DNA is TGCGCCAGCAGCTTGGGTGCGGGACAGGACGCCGAGCAGTACTTC. It yields the protein CASSLGAGQDAEQYF. The chain recombines TRBV5-1 with TRBJ2-7, with TRBD1 matching over 8 bases. J was trimmed by 6 bases and V by 0 bases; bases with no gene match: 8. This CDR3 is 15 amino acids long. Germline lookup yields CDR1 SGHRS and CDR2 YFSETQ.

The count of this clone is one. The chain couples TRBV5-1 to TRBJ1-5; D remains ambiguous. The CDR3 runs to 14 residues. Germline V gene lookup returns CDR1 SGHRS and CDR2 YFSETQ. Between the trimmed V and J ends, which lost 0 bases and 0 bases, there was a span of 4 bases. CDR3 region: CASSLGHSNQPQHF. The DNA for the CDR3 is TGCGCCAGCAGCTTGGGGCATAGCAATCAGCCCCAGCATTTT.

This clone was detected only once. This chain uses TRBV6-5 with TRBJ1-4; unclear D gene. The CDR3 totals 14 residues. Trimming removed 6 bases at V and 3 bases at J, with 11 bases between. CDR1 and CDR2 (germline): MNHEY, SVGAGI. In DNA, the CDR3 is TGTGCCAGCAGCACGACAACCCCTAATGAAAAACTGTTTTTT. This sequence encodes CASSTTTPNEKLFF.

This clone turned up a few times. The chain uses TRBV9 and TRBJ1-1; weak D call: TRBD1 (6 bases). The CDR3 is 16 amino acids. V gave up 3 bases and J gave up 10 bases, with 25 bases separating them. The germline V gene encodes CDR1 SGDLS and CDR2 YYNGEE. CDR3 amino acids: CASSATAGVHWEGAFF. The CDR3 region has the DNA TGTGCCAGCAGCGCCACCGCAGGGGTTCACTGGGAGGGAGCTTTCTTT.

This chain links TRBV29-1 with TRBJ1-1; the D gene is possibly TRBD1 (6 bases). The germline V gene has CDR1 SQVTM and CDR2 ANQGSEA. Trimming shortened V by 8 bases and J by 1 base, and 17 bases separated the two germline ends. The CDR3 is 14 residues long. The CDR3 DNA follows: TGCAGCCTTCGGACAGTCCGCGGGAACACTGAAGCTTTCTTT. Its translation is CSLRTVRGNTEAFF.

This clone was detected only once. V usage is TRBV5-5 and J usage is TRBJ1-3; D unclear. The CDR3 extends over 16 amino acids. V dropped 4 bases and J dropped 4 bases, with 18 bases sitting between them. Per germline, CDR1 SGHKS and CDR2 YYEKEE (reference sequence). The CDR3 nucleotides read TGTGCCAGCAGCCCGCTGATGGGGTCTCGGGGAAACACCATATATTTT. This encodes CASSPLMGSRGNTIYF.

This chain uses TRBV7-2 with TRBJ1-5, with a weak D call TRBD1 (5 bases). Trimming stripped 5 bases from V and 0 bases from J, with 11 bases between. This CDR3 spans 15 amino acids. Germline assignment: CDR1 SGHTA and CDR2 FQGNSA. CDR3 sequence reads: CASSDTGYSNQPQHF. The CDR3 nucleotides read TGTGCCAGCAGCGACACAGGATATAGCAATCAGCCCCAGCATTTT.

The CDR3 region is CASSRQGDTEAFF. CDR3 nucleotides: TGCGCCAGCAGCCGTCAGGGAGATACTGAAGCTTTCTTT. The chain has TRBV5-1 and TRBJ1-1; maybe TRBD1 (5 bases). CDR1 is SGHRS, CDR2 YFSETQ, per germline. V lost 4 bases, J lost 5 bases, and 12 bases lay in between. This CDR3 is 13 amino acids long.

The rearrangement joins TRBV9 to TRBJ2-7; TRBD2 agrees at 10 bases. In germline, CDR1 is SGDLS, CDR2 YYNGEE. J was trimmed by 7 bases and V by 1 base; bases with no gene match: 5. CDR3 length: 14 amino acids. The CDR3 is CASSVTSGRGEQYF. CDR3 nucleotide sequence: TGTGCCAGCAGCGTAACCAGCGGGAGGGGAGAGCAGTACTTC.

The rearrangement joins TRBV6-6 to TRBJ2-7; D gene ambiguous. V lost 3 bases to trimming and J lost 6 bases, with 12 bases between them. The CDR3 has 13 amino acids. In germline, CDR1 is MNHNY, CDR2 SVGAGI (reference sequence). The CDR3 region is CASSYGSWGEQYF. The CDR3, as DNA: TGTGCCAGCAGTTATGGGTCCTGGGGCGAGCAGTACTTC.

V usage is TRBV14 and J usage is TRBJ1-3; D is undetermined. Per germline, CDR1 SGHDN and CDR2 FVKESK. Trimming took 3 bases from V and 8 from J, leaving 20 bases between them. CDR3 size: 16 residues. CDR3 sequence reads: CASSQLGGQQRHTIYF. As DNA, the CDR3 is TGTGCCAGCAGCCAGCTTGGCGGTCAGCAAAGACACACCATATATTTT.

This chain joins TRBV5-5 and TRBJ2-7; D tentatively reads TRBD1 or TRBD2 (6 bases each). The CDR3 is made up of 15 amino acids. Trimming shortened V by 1 base and J by 2 bases, and 13 bases separated the two germline ends. Germline V gene lookup returns CDR1 SGHKS and CDR2 YYEKEE (reference sequence). DNA of the CDR3: TGTGCCAGCAGCTTGTCGGGGGCCTCCACCTACGAGCAGTACTTC. Translation gives CASSLSGASTYEQYF.

This chain joins TRBV7-7 and TRBJ2-1; a possible D gene is TRBD2 (7 bases). V lost 0 bases and J lost 6, with 12 bases in between. The CDR3 covers 15 residues. CDR1 is SSHAT and CDR2 is FNYEAQ in the germline V gene (reference sequence). CDR3 nucleotides: TGTGCCAGCAGCTTAGCGGGGGGGCCGGGCAATGAGCAGTTCTTC. This sequence encodes CASSLAGGPGNEQFF.

This clone was counted a few times. The chain joins TRBV6-4 to TRBJ2-3; 13 nucleotides match TRBD2. The trim removed 7 bases at V and 1 base at J, leaving 5 bases unmatched. The CDR3 length is 16 residues. Germline assignment: CDR1 MRHNA and CDR2 SNTAGT. The CDR3 region is CASKTSGGLGTDTQYF. DNA for the CDR3: TGTGCCAGCAAGACTAGCGGGGGGTTAGGCACAGATACGCAGTATTTT.